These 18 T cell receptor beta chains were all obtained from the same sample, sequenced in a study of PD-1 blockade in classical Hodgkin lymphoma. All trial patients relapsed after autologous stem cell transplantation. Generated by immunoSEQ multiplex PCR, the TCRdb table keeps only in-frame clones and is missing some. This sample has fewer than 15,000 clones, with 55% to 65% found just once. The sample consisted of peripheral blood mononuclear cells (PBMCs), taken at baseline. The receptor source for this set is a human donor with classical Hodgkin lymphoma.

CDR3 DNA: TGTGCCAGCAGCGGTACAGGGTACAATTCACCCCTCCACTTT. Its protein product is CASSGTGYNSPLHF. V and J are TRBV9 and TRBJ1-6, with a possible D match to TRBD1 (6 bases). Germline loops: CDR1 SGDLS, CDR2 YYNGEE. The V gene lost 3 bases and the J gene lost 7 bases, with 11 bases spanning the gap. The CDR3 runs 14 residues.

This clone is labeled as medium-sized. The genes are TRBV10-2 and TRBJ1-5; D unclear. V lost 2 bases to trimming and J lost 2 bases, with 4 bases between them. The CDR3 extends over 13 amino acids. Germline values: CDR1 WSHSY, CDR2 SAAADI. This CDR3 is CASSEDRNQPQHF. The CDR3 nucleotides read TGCGCCAGCAGTGAGGATCGCAATCAGCCCCAGCATTTT.

The CDR3 is CASSEALLGRSYNQPQHF. The DNA of the CDR3 is TGTGCCAGCAGTGAAGCGCTTCTCGGGCGGTCTTACAATCAGCCCCAGCATTTT. V and J are TRBV2 and TRBJ1-5; D gene uncertain. Trimming pared 0 bases from V and 3 bases from J, leaving 18 bases between. This CDR3 region has 18 residues. CDR1 is SNHLY, CDR2 FYNNEI, per germline.

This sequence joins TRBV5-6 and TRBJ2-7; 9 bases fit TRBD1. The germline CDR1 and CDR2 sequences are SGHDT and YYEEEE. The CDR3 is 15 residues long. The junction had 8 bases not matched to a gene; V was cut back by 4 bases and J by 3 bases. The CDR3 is CASSAIGTGIYEQYF. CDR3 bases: TGTGCCAGCAGCGCGATCGGGACAGGGATCTACGAGCAGTACTTC.

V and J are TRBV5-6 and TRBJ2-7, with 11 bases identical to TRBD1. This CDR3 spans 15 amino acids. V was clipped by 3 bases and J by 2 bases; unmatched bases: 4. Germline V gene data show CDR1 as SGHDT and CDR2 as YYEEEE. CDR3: CASSWGQGDTYEQYF. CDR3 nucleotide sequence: TGTGCCAGCAGCTGGGGACAGGGGGACACCTACGAGCAGTACTTC.

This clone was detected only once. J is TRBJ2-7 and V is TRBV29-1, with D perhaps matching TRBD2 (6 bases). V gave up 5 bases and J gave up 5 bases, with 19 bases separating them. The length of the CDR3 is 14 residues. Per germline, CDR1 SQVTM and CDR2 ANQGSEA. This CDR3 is CSVYSPTSSHEQYF. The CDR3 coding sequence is TGCAGCGTTTATTCCCCAACTAGCAGCCACGAGCAGTACTTC.

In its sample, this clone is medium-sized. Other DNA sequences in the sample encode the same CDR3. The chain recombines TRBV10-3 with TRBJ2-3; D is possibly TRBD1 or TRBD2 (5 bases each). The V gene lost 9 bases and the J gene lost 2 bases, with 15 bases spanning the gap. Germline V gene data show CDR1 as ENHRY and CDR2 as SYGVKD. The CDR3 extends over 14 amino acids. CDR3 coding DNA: TGTGCCATTGGAAGGGTGGGGGACACAGATACGCAGTATTTT. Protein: CAIGRVGDTDTQYF.

The CDR3 protein is CASSLSTGSLSYEQYF. CDR3 DNA sequence: TGCGCCAGCAGCTTGTCAACAGGGTCCCTCTCCTACGAGCAGTACTTC. The V call is TRBV5-1, the J call TRBJ2-7; D may be TRBD1 (6 bases). Trimming cost V 1 base and J 0 bases, with 14 bases left between them. The CDR3 loop spans 16 amino acids. Germline assignment: CDR1 SGHRS and CDR2 YFSETQ.

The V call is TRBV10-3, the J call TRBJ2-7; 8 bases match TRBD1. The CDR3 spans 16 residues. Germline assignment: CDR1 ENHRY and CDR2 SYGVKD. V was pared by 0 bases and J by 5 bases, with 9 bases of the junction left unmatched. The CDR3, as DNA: TGTGCCATCAGTGAGTCTGAGGGCAGGGGGCAGAACGAGCAGTACTTC. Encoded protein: CAISESEGRGQNEQYF.

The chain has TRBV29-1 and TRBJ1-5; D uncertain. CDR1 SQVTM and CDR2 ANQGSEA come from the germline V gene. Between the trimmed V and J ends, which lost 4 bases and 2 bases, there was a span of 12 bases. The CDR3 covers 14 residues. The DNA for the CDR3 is TGCAGCGTTGTCGCGGGTTCTGGCAATCAGCCCCAGCATTTT. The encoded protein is CSVVAGSGNQPQHF.

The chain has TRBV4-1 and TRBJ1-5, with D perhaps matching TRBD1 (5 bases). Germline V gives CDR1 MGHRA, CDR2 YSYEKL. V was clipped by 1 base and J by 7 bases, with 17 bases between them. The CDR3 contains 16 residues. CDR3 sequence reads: CASSQAGGGAFQPQHF. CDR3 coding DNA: TGCGCCAGCAGCCAAGCCGGGGGTGGGGCATTCCAGCCCCAGCATTTT.

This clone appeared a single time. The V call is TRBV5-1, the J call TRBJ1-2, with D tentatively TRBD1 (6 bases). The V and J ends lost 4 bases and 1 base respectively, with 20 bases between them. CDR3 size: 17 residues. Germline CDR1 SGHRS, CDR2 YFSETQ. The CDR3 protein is CASSPSRGTSFNYGYTF. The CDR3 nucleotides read TGCGCCAGCAGCCCGTCAAGGGGGACTTCCTTTAACTATGGCTACACCTTC.

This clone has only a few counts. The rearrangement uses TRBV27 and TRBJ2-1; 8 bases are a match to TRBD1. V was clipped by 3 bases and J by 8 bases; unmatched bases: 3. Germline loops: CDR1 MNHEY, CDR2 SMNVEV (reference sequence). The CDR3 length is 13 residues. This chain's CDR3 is CASSFVQGDEQFF. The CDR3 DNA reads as TGTGCCAGCAGTTTCGTACAGGGGGATGAGCAGTTCTTC.

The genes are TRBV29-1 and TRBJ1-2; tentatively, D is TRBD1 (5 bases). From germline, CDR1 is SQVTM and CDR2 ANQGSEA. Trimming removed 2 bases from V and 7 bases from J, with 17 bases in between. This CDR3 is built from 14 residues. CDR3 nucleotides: TGCAGCGTTGAAAAGGGACCCATCAACGGTGGCTACACCTTC. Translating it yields CSVEKGPINGGYTF. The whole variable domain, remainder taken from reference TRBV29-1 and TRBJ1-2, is SAVISQKPSRDICQRGTSLTIQCQVDSQVTMMFWYRQQPGQSLTLIATANQGSEATYESGFVIDKFPISRPNLTFSTLTVSNMSPEDSSIYLCSVEKGPINGGYTFGSGTRLTVV.

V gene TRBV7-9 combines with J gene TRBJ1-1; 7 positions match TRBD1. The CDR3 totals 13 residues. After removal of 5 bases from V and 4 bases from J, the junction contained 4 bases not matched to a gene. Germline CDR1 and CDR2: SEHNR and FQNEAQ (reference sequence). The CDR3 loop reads CASSPTGTTEAFF. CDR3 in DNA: TGTGCCAGCAGCCCGACAGGGACCACTGAAGCTTTCTTT.

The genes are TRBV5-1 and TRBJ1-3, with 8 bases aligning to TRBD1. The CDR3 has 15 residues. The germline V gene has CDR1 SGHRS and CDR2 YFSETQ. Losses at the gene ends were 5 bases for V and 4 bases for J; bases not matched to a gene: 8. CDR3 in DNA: TGCGCCAGCAGACATGACAGGGGATCAGGAAACACCATATATTTT. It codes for CASRHDRGSGNTIYF.

In DNA form, the CDR3 reads TGTGCCAGCAGTGACGCCAGCTACAATGAGCAGTTCTTC. Its protein product is CASSDASYNEQFF. The J gene is TRBJ2-1, the V gene TRBV2; D not certain. This CDR3 has 13 residues. The germline gives CDR1 SNHLY, CDR2 FYNNEI. V was trimmed by 3 bases and J by 3 bases, leaving 6 bases between them.

CDR3 in amino acids: CASSGGTSGPYNEQFF. As DNA, the CDR3 is TGTGCCAGCAGCGGCGGGACTAGCGGTCCCTACAATGAGCAGTTCTTC. This sequence joins TRBV5-5 and TRBJ2-1; TRBD2 aligns across 11 bases. There are 16 residues in the CDR3. Germline assignment: CDR1 SGHKS and CDR2 YYEKEE (reference sequence). Losses at the gene ends were 4 bases for V and 2 bases for J; bases not matched to a gene: 5.